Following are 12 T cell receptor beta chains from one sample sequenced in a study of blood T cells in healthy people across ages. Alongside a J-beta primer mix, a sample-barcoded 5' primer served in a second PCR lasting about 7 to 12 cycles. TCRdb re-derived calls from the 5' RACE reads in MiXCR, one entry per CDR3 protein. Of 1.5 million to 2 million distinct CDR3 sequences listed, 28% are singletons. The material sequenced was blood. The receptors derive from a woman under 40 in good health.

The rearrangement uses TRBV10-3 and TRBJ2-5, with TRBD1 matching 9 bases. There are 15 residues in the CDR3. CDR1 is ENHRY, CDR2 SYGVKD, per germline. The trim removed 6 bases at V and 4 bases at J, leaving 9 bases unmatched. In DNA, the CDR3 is TGTGCCATCAGCCTTTCGACAGGGGGGGGAGAGACCCAGTACTTC. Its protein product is CAISLSTGGGETQYF.

CDR3 residues: CASSHLGTAFF. CDR3 nucleotides: TGTGCCAGCAGTCACTTGGGGACGGCTTTCTTT. The rearrangement uses TRBV6-5 and TRBJ1-1; D possibly corresponds to TRBD1 (5 bases). Trimming left V 5 bases short and J 11 bases short, with 12 bases between. In germline, CDR1 is MNHEY, CDR2 SVGAGI. The CDR3 consists of 11 residues.

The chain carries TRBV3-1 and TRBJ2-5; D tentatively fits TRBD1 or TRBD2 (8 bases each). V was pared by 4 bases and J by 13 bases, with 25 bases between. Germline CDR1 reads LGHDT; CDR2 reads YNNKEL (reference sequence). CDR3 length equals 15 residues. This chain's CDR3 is CASSLAGQEPQFWYF. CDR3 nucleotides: TGTGCCAGCAGCCTAGCGGGACAGGAACCCCAATTCTGGTACTTC.

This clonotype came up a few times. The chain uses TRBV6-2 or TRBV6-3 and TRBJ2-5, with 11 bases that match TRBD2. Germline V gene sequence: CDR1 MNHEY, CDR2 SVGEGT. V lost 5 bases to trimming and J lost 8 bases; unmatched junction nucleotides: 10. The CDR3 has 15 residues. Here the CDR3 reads CASSRPGLAASTQYF. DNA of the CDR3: TGTGCCAGCAGTCGCCCGGGACTAGCGGCCTCCACCCAGTACTTC.

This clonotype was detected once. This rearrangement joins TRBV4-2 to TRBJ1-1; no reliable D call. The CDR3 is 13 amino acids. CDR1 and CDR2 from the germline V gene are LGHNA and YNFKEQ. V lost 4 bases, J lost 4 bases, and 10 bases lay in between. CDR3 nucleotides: TGTGCCAGCAGCCCTCGTCTGAGCACTGAAGCTTTCTTT. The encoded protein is CASSPRLSTEAFF.

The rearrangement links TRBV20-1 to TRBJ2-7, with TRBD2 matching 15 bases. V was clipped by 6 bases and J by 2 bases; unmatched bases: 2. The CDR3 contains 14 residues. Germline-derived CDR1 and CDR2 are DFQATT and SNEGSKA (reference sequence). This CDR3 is CSAGLAGGPYEQYF. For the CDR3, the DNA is TGCAGTGCAGGACTAGCGGGAGGGCCCTACGAGCAGTACTTC.

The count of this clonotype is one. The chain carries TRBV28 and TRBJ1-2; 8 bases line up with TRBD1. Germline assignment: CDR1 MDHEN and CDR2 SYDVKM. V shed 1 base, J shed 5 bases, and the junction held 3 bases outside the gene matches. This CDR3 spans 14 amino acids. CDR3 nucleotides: TGTGCCAGCAGTTTATCTAGGACAGGGTATGGCTACACCTTC. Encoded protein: CASSLSRTGYGYTF.

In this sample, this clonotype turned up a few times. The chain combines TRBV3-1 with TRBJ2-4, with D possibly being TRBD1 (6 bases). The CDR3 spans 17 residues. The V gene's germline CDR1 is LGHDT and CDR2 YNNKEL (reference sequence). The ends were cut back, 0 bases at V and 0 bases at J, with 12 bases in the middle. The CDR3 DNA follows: TGTGCCAGCAGCCAAGAAGGGGGAAGAAGAGCCAAAAACATTCAGTACTTC. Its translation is CASSQEGGRRAKNIQYF.

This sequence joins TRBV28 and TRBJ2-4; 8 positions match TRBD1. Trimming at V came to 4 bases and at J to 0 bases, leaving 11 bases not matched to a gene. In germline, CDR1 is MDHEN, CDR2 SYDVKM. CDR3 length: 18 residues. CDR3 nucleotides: TGTGCCAGCAGTTCCTACCTCCGACAGGGGCTAGCCAAAAACATTCAGTACTTC. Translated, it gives CASSSYLRQGLAKNIQYF.

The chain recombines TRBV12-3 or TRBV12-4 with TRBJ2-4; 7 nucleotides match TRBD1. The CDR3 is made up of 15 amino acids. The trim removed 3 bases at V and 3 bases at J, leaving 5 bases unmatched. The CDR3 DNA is TGTGCCAGCAGTTTTTCCGGACAGGACAAAAACATTCAGTACTTC. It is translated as CASSFSGQDKNIQYF.

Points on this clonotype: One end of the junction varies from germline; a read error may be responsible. In DNA, the CDR3 is TGCAGGGCTAGAGATCCCTCGGATACGCAGTATTTT. Its translation is CRARDPSDTQYF. The rearrangement links TRBV20-1 to TRBJ2-3; D gene unclear. Germline V gives CDR1 DFQATT, CDR2 SNEGSKA (reference sequence). This CDR3 has 12 residues.

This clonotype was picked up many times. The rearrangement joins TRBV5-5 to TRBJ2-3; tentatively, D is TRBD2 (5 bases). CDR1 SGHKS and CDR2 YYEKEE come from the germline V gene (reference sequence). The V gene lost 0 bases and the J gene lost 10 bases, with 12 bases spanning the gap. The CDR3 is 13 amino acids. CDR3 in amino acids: CASSLGAGVAQYF. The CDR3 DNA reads TGTGCCAGCAGCTTGGGCGCGGGCGTTGCGCAGTATTTT.